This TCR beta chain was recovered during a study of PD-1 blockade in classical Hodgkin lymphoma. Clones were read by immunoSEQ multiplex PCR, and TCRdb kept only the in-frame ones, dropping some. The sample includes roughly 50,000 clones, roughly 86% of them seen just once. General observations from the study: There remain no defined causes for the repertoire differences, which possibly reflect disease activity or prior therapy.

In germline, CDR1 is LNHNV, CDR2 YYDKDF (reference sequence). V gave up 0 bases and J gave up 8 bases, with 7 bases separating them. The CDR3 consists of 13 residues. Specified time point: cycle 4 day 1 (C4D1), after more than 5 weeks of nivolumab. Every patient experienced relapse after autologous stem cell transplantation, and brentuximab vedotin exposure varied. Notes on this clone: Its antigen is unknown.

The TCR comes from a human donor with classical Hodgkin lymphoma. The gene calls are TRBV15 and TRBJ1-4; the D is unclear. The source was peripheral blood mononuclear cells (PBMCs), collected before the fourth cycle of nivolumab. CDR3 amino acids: CATSRDLGEKLFF. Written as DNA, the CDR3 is TGTGCCACCAGCAGAGATCTCGGAGAAAAACTGTTTTTT.